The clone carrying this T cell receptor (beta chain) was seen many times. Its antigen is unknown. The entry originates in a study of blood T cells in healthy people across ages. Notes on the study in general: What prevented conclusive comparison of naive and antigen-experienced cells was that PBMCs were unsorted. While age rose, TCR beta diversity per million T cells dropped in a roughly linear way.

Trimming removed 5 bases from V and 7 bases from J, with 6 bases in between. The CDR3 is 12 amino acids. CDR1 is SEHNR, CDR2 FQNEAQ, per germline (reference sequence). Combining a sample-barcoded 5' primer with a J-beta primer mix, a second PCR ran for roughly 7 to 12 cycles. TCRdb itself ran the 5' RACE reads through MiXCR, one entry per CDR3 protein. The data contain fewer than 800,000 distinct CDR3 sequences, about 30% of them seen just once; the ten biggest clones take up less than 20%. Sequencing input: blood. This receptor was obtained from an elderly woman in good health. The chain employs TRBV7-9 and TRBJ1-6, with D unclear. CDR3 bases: TGTGCCAGCAGCACCTTAAATTCACCCCTCCACTTT. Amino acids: CASSTLNSPLHF.